The 3 T cell receptor beta chains listed next were all sequenced from one sample in a study of shared clonotypes between healthy human individuals. TCRdb's copy holds only in-frame clones and misses some; the assay was immunoSEQ multiplex PCR. The repertoire holds fewer than 850,000 clones, less than 80% seen once, with 1.5% to 2% in the top ten. The sample was memory CD4+ T cells sorted from blood. Subset denoted: CD45RA-negative fraction. The source of these receptors is a woman aged 25 to 39 in good health.

The chain has TRBV28 and TRBJ2-2, with 7 bases lining up with TRBD1. With 6 bases clipped from V and 0 bases from J, the junction kept 10 bases outside the gene matches. The CDR3 is 17 residues long. The germline V gene has CDR1 MDHEN and CDR2 SYDVKM. CDR3 nucleotide sequence: TGTGCCAGCAGCGATCGTCCGGGACAGTCGAACACCGGGGAGCTGTTTTTT. Its translation: CASSDRPGQSNTGELFF. The full variable domain, rest sourced from reference TRBV28 and TRBJ2-2, is DVKVTQSSRYLVKRTGEKVFLECVQDMDHENMFWYRQDPGLGLRLIYFSYDVKMKEKGDIPEGYSVSREKKERFSLILESASTNQTSMYLCASSDRPGQSNTGELFFGEGSRLTVL.

The chain couples TRBV5-1 to TRBJ2-7, with 11 bases that match TRBD1. The CDR3 contains 15 residues. The germline gives CDR1 SGHRS, CDR2 YFSETQ. J was trimmed by 2 bases and V by 3 bases; bases with no gene match: 4. CDR3 region: CASSSWDRGTYEQYF. The CDR3 DNA follows: TGCGCCAGCAGCTCTTGGGACAGGGGGACCTACGAGCAGTACTTC.

This clone was found once. The same CDR3 can be traced to other DNA sequences in this sample. The V gene is TRBV27, the J gene TRBJ1-1; D unresolved. V lost 2 bases, J lost 0 bases, and 4 bases lay in between. The CDR3 sequence is 13 residues long. Germline CDR1 and CDR2: MNHEY and SMNVEV (reference sequence). CDR3: CASSLLVNTEAFF. The CDR3 nucleotides are TGTGCCAGCAGTTTACTCGTGAACACTGAAGCTTTCTTT.